This TCR beta chain was recovered during a study of cytomegalovirus exposure and HLA in healthy donors. Regarding the study as a whole: In the analysis, some V segments, TRBV6-2 and TRBV6-3 included, were excluded as indistinguishable. Reported performance of the classifier showed diagnosis of cytomegalovirus status with high specificity and sensitivity. Being productive about 87% or about 30% of the time was typical of most TCR beta V segments in an earlier analysis.

As regards this clone: The antigen is unknown.

Germline loops: CDR1 GTSNPN, CDR2 SVGIG (reference sequence). The CDR3 has 13 residues. V shed 3 bases and J 2 bases; nucleotides not matched to a gene: 1. The PCR ran on 60 Vbeta and 13 Jbeta primers. Using immunoSEQ multiplex PCR, the repertoire was profiled, and TCRdb retains in-frame clones only, with some absent. The table records approximately 150,000 clones, over 60% of them present only once. Sample: PBMCs. The chain employs TRBV30 and TRBJ1-2, with 9 bases aligning to TRBD1. This receptor was obtained from a male donor in good health and CMV-seronegative. Here the CDR3 reads CAWRQGANYGYTF. Written as DNA, the CDR3 is TGTGCCTGGAGACAGGGGGCGAACTATGGCTACACCTTC.